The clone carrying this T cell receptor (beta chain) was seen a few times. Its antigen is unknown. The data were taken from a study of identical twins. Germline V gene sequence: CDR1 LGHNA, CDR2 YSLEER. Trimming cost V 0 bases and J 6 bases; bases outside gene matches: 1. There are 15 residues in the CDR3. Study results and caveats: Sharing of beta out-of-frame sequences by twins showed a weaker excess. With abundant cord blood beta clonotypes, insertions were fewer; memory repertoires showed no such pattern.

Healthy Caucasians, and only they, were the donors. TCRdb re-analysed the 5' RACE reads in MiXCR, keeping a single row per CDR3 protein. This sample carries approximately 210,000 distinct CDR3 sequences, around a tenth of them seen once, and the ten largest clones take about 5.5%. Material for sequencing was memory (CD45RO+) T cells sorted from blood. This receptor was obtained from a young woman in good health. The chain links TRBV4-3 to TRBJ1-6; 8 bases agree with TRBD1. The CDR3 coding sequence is TGCGCCAGCAGCCAAGACGGACAGGGTAATTCACCCCTCCACTTT. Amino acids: CASSQDGQGNSPLHF.